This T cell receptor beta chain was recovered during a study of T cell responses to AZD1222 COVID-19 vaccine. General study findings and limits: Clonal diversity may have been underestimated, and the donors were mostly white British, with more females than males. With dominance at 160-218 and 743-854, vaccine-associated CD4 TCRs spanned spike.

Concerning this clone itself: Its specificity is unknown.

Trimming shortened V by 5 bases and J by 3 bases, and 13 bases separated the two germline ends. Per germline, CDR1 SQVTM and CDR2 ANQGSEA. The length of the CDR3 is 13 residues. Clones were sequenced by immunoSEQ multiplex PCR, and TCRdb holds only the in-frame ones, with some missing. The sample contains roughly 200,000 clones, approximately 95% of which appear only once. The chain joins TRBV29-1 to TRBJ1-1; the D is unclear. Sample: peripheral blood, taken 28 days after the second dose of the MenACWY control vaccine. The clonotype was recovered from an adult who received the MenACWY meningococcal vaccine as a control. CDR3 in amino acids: CSVLAIGDTEAFF. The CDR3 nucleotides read TGCAGCGTTTTGGCAATCGGGGACACTGAAGCTTTCTTT.